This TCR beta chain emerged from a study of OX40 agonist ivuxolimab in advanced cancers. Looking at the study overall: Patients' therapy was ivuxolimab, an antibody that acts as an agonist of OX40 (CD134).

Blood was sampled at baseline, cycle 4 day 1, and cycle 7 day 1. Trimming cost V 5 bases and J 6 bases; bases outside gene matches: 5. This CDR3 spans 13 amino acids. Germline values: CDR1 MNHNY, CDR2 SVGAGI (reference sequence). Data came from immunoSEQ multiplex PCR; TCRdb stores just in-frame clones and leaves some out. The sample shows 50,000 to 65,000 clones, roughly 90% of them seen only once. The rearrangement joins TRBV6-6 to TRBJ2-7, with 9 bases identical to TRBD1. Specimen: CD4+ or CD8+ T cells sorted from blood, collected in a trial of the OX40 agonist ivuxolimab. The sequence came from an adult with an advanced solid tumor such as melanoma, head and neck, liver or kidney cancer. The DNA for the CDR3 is TGTGCCAGCAGTAGGACAGGGGCCCTCGAGCAGTACTTC. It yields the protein CASSRTGALEQYF.